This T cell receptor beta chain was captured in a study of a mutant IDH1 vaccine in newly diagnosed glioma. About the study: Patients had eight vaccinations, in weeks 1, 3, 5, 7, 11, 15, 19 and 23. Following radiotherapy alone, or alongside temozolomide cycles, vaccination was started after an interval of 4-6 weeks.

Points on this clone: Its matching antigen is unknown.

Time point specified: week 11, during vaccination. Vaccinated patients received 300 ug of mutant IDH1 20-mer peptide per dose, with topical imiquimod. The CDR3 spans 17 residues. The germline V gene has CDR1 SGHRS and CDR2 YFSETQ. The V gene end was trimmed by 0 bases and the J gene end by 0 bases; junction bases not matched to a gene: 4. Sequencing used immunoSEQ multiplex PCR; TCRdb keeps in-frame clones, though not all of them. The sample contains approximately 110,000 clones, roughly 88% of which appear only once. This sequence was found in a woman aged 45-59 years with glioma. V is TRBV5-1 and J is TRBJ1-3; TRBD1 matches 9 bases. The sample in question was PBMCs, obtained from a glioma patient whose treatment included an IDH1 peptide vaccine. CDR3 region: CASSLGDRVSSGNTIYF. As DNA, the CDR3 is TGCGCCAGCAGCTTGGGGGACAGGGTTTCCTCTGGAAACACCATATATTTT.